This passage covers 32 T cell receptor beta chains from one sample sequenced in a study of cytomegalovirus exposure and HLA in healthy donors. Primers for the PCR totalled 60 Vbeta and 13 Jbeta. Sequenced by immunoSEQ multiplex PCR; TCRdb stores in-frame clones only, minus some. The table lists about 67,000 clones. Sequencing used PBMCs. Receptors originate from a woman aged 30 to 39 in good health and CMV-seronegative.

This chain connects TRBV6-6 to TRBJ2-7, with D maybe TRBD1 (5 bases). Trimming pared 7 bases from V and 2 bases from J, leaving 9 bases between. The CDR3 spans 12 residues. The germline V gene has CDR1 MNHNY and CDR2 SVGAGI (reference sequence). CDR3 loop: CASTPGPYEQYF. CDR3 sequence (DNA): TGTGCCAGCACCCCAGGGCCCTACGAGCAGTACTTC.

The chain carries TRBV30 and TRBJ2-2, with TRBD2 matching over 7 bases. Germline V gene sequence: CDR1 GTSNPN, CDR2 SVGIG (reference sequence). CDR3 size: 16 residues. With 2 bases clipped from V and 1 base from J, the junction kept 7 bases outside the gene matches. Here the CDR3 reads CAWSMGGTENTGELFF. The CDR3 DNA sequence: TGTGCCTGGAGTATGGGGGGGACGGAGAACACCGGGGAGCTGTTTTTT. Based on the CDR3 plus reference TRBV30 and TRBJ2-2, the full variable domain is SQTIHQWPATLVQPVGSPLSLECTVEGTSNPNLYWYRQAAGRGLQLLFYSVGIGQISSEVPQNLSASRPQDRQFILSSKKLLLSDSGFYLCAWSMGGTENTGELFFGEGSRLTVL.

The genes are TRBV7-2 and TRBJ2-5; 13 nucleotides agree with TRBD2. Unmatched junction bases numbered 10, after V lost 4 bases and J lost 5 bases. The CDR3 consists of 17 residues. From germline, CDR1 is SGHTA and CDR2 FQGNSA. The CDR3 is CASSSLLAGGPGETQYF. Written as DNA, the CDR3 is TGTGCCAGCAGCTCCCTACTAGCGGGGGGGCCGGGGGAGACCCAGTACTTC.

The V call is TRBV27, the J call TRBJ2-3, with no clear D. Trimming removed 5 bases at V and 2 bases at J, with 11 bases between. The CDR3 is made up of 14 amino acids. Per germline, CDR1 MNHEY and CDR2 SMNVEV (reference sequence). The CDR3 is CASSPIAVTDTQYF. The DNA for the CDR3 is TGTGCCAGCAGTCCCATTGCGGTCACAGATACGCAGTATTTT.

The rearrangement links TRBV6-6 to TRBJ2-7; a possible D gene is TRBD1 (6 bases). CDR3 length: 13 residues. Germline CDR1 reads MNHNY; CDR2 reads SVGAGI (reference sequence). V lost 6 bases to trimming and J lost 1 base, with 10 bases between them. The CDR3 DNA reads TGTGCCAGCAGCCCCGGACAGTCCTACGAGCAGTACTTC. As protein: CASSPGQSYEQYF.

Here the CDR3 DNA reads TGTGCCAGCAGTGGCGGGACAGGGACTGCCGCGCAGCCCCAGCATTTT. Translating gives CASSGGTGTAAQPQHF. This rearrangement joins TRBV6-1 to TRBJ1-5, with TRBD1 identical over 9 bases. The CDR3 runs 16 residues. V gave up 4 bases and J gave up 7 bases; unmatched junction bases: 11. Germline V CDR1 and CDR2: MNHNS, SASEGT.

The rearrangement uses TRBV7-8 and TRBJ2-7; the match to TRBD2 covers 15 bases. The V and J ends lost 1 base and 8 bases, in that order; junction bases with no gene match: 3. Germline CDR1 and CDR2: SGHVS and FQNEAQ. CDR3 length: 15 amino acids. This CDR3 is CASSLEGLAGGQQYF. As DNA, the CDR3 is TGTGCCAGCAGCTTAGAAGGACTAGCGGGAGGGCAGCAGTACTTC.

The CDR3: CASSPHPKQVNTGELFF. DNA for the CDR3: TGTGCCAGCAGCCCCCACCCTAAACAGGTTAACACCGGGGAGCTGTTTTTT. V and J are TRBV7-3 and TRBJ2-2; D may be TRBD1 (5 bases). Germline V CDR1 and CDR2: SGHTA, FQGTGA. V gave up 5 bases and J gave up 2 bases, with 18 bases separating them. This CDR3 comprises 17 residues. Complete variable domain (other parts from reference TRBV7-3 and TRBJ2-2): GAGVSQTPSNKVTEKGKYVELRCDPISGHTALYWYRQSLGQGPEFLIYFQGTGAADDSGLPNDRFFAVRPEGSVSTLKIQRTERGDSAVYLCASSPHPKQVNTGELFFGEGSRLTVL.

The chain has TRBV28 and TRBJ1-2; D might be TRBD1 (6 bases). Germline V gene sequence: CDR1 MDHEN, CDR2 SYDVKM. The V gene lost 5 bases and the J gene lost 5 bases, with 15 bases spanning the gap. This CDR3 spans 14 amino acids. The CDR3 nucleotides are TGTGCCAGCAGTCGACAGGTTGGAGGTTATGGCTACACCTTC. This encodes CASSRQVGGYGYTF.

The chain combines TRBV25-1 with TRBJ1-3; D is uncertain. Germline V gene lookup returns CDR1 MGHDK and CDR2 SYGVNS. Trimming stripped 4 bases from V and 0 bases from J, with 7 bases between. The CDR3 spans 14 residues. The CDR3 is CASSATSSGNTIYF. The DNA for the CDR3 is TGTGCCAGCAGTGCCACGAGCTCTGGAAACACCATATATTTT.

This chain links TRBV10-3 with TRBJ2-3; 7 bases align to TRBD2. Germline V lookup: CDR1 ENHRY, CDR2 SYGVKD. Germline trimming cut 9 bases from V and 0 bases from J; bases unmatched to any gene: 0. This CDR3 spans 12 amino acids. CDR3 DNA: TGTGCCATTAGCGGGAGCACAGATACGCAGTATTTT. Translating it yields CAISGSTDTQYF.

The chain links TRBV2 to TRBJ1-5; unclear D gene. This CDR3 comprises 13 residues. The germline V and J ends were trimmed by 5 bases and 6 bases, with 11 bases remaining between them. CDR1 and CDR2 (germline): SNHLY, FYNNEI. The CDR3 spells CASSRDSGQPQHF. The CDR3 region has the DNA TGTGCCAGCAGTCGGGATTCGGGTCAGCCCCAGCATTTT.

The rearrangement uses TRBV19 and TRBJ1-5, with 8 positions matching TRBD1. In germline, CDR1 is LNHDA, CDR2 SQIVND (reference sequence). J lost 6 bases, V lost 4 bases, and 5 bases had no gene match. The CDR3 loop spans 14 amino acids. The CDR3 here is CASSTAGGPQPQHF. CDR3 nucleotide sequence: TGTGCCAGTAGTACCGCAGGGGGCCCTCAGCCCCAGCATTTT. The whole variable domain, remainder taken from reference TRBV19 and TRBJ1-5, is DGGITQSPKYLFRKEGQNVTLSCEQNLNHDAMYWYRQDPGQGLRLIYYSQIVNDFQKGDIAEGYSVSREKKESFPLTVTSAQKNPTAFYLCASSTAGGPQPQHFGDGTRLSIL.

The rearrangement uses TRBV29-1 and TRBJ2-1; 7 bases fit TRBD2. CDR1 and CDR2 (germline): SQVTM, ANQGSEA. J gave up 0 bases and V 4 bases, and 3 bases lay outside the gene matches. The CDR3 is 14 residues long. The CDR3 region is CSVVAGPSYNEQFF. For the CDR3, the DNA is TGCAGCGTTGTAGCGGGTCCCTCCTACAATGAGCAGTTCTTC.

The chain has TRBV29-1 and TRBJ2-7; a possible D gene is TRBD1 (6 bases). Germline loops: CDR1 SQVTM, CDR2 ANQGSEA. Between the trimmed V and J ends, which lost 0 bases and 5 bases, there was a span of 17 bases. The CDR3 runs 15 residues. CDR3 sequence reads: CSVEDPSRGDNEQYF. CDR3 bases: TGCAGCGTTGAAGATCCCTCCAGGGGAGATAACGAGCAGTACTTC.

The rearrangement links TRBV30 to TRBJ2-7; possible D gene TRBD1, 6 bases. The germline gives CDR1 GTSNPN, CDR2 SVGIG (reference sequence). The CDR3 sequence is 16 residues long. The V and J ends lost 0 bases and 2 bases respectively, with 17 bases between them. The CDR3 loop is CAWSVRWDIQAYEQYF. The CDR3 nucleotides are TGTGCCTGGAGTGTACGGTGGGACATACAAGCCTACGAGCAGTACTTC.

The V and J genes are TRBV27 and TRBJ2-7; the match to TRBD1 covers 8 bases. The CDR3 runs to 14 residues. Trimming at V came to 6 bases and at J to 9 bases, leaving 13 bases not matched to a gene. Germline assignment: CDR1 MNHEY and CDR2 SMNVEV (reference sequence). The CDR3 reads CASSTGGQGAGQYF. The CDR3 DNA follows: TGTGCCAGCAGCACCGGCGGGCAGGGGGCGGGGCAGTACTTC.

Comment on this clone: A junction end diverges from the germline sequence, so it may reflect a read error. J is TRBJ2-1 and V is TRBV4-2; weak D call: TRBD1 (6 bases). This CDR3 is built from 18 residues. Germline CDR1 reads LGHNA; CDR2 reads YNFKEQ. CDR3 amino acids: CASSQEVGARTSDNEQFF. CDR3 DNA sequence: TGTGCCAGCAGCCAAGAGGTGGGGGCACGGACCTCCGACAATGAGCAGTTCTTC.

The DNA of the CDR3 is TGTGCCAGCAGTTTACCAGGGTGGACCGGGGAGCTGTTTTTT. This sequence encodes CASSLPGWTGELFF. This rearrangement joins TRBV27 to TRBJ2-2; perhaps TRBD1 as D (5 bases). Per germline, CDR1 MNHEY and CDR2 SMNVEV (reference sequence). Deletions cut 2 bases from V and 5 bases from J, with 9 bases between. The CDR3 spans 14 residues.

This CDR3 reads CASSPVFDSRREQYF. The CDR3 bases are TGTGCCAGCAGTCCCGTCTTTGACAGTAGGCGCGAGCAGTACTTC. The chain has TRBV6-5 and TRBJ2-5, with D perhaps TRBD1 (5 bases). The J call may be wrong; the DNA end is better matched by TRBJ2-7. From germline, CDR1 is MNHEY and CDR2 SVGAGI. The length of the CDR3 is 15 residues.

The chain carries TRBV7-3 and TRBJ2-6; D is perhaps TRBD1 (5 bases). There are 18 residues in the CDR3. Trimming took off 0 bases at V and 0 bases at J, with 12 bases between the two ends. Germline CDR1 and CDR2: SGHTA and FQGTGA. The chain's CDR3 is CASSLTGAGSSGANVLTF. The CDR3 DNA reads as TGTGCCAGCAGCTTAACTGGGGCAGGTAGCTCTGGGGCCAACGTCCTGACTTTC.

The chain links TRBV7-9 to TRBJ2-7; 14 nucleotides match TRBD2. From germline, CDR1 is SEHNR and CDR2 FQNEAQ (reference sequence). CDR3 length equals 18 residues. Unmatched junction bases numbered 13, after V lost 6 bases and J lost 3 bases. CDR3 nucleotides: TGTGCCAGCAGTCACGAAATCAGGACTAGCGGGGGGCTCTACGAGCAGTACTTC. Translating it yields CASSHEIRTSGGLYEQYF.

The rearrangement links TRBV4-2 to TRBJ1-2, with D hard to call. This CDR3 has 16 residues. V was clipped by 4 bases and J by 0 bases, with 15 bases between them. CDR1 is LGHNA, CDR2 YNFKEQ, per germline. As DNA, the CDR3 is TGTGCCAGCAGCCCTAGTGGAGGAGGTACTAACTATGGCTACACCTTC. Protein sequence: CASSPSGGGTNYGYTF.

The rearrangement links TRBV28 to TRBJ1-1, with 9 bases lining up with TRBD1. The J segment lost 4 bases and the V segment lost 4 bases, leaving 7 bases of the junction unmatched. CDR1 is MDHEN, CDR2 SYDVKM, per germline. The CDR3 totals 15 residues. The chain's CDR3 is CASSYLLQGATEAFF. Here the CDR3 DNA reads TGTGCCAGCAGTTACCTCCTACAGGGGGCCACTGAAGCTTTCTTT.

The CDR3 here is CATSSAPGSGTDTQYF. The CDR3 DNA is TGTGCCACCAGCAGTGCCCCGGGATCAGGCACAGATACGCAGTATTTT. The chain is built from TRBV15 and TRBJ2-3; D is perhaps TRBD2 (5 bases). Trimming removed 3 bases at V and 1 base at J, with 14 bases between. The CDR3 extends over 16 amino acids. CDR1 is LNHNV and CDR2 is YYDKDF in the germline V gene (reference sequence). Drawing the rest from reference TRBV15 and TRBJ2-3, the complete variable domain is DAMVIQNPRYQVTQFGKPVTLSCSQTLNHNVMYWYQQKSSQAPKLLFHYYDKDFNNEADTPDNFQSRRPNTSFCFLDIRSPGLGDTAMYLCATSSAPGSGTDTQYFGPGTRLTVL.

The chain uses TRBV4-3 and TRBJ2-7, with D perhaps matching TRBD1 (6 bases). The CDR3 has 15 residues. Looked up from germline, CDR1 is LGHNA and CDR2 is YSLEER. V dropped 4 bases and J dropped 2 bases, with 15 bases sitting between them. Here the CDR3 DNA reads TGCGCCAGCAGCCGACAGGCAAACACCCCCTACGAGCAGTACTTC. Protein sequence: CASSRQANTPYEQYF.

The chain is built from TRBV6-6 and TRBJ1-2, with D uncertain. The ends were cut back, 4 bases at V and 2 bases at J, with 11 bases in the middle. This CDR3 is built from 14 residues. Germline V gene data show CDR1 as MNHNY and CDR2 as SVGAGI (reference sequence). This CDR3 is CASSFRSPNYGYTF. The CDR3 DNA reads TGTGCCAGCAGTTTTCGGTCGCCCAACTATGGCTACACCTTC.

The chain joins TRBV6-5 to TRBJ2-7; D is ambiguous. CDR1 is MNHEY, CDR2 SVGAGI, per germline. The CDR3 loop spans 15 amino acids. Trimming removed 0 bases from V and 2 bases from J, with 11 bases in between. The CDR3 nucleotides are TGTGCCAGCAGTTACTCCTCCACAACCACCTACGAGCAGTACTTC. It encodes CASSYSSTTTYEQYF.

CDR3 in amino acids: CAWIRRGGRYGYTF. As DNA, the CDR3 is TGTGCCTGGATCCGTAGGGGGGGCCGCTATGGCTACACCTTC. V usage is TRBV30 and J usage is TRBJ1-2; a weak D match, TRBD1 (6 bases). The CDR3 runs to 14 residues. V shed 4 bases and J shed 4 bases, with 16 bases lying between them. Germline CDR1 and CDR2: GTSNPN and SVGIG (reference sequence).

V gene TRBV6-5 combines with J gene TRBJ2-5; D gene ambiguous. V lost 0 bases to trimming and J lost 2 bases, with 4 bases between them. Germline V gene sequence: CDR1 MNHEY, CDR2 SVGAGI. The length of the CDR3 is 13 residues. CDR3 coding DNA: TGTGCCAGCAGTTACTCGAGTCAAGAGACCCAGTACTTC. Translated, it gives CASSYSSQETQYF.

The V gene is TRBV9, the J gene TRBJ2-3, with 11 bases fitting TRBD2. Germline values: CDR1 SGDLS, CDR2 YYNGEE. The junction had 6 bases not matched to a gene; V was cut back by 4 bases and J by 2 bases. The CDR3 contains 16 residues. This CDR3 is CASSSPSGGYTDTQYF. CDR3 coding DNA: TGTGCCAGCAGCTCCCCTAGCGGGGGGTACACAGATACGCAGTATTTT.

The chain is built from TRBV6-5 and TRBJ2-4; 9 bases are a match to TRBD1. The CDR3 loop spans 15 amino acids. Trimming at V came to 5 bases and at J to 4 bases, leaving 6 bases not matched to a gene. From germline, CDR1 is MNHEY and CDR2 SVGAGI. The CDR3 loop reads CASSPPGQGKNIQYF. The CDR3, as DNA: TGTGCCAGCAGTCCGCCGGGACAGGGAAAAAACATTCAGTACTTC.